These T cell receptor beta chains were read from a single sample in a study of PD-L1 blockade in urothelial cancer. The repertoire was sequenced with immunoSEQ multiplex PCR; TCRdb's copy has only in-frame clones and lacks some. The sample lists under 70,000 clones, approximately 80% occurring once. This material consisted of PBMCs, taken around atezolizumab (anti-PD-L1) treatment. The origin of the receptors is a man in his 70s with urothelial cancer. Both conserved end residues are part of each CDR3. Fields, in order: J gene, D gene, V gene, clone size, CDR3 protein, CDR3 DNA. The D gene is left open where the match is weak. Clone sizes are given selectively: once, few, many, or a class where the clone is expanded.

J gene: TRBJ2-1
D gene: TRBD2
V gene: TRBV19
clone size: once
CDR3 protein: CASTGGGEQFF
CDR3 DNA: TGTGCCAGTACCGGCGGGGGGGAGCAGTTCTTC

J gene: TRBJ1-1
D gene: .
V gene: TRBV14
clone size: .
CDR3 protein: CASSQIGGATEAFF
CDR3 DNA: TGTGCCAGCAGCCAGATAGGGGGGGCTACTGAAGCTTTCTTT

J gene: TRBJ1-5
D gene: .
V gene: TRBV5-8
clone size: .
CDR3 protein: CASSSPGGKINQPQHF
CDR3 DNA: TGTGCCAGCAGCTCCCCGGGGGGAAAGATTAATCAGCCCCAGCATTTT

J gene: TRBJ2-4
D gene: .
V gene: TRBV7-9
clone size: .
CDR3 protein: CASSQGISKNIQYF
CDR3 DNA: TGTGCCAGCAGCCAGGGGATTTCCAAAAACATTCAGTACTTC

J gene: TRBJ2-6
D gene: TRBD1
V gene: TRBV7-3
clone size: .
CDR3 protein: CASSLTGGGSGANVLTF
CDR3 DNA: TGTGCCAGCAGCTTAACAGGGGGCGGATCTGGGGCCAACGTCCTGACTTTC

J gene: TRBJ2-3
D gene: .
V gene: TRBV29-1
clone size: .
CDR3 protein: CSVENGDGTLFSTDTQYF
CDR3 DNA: TGCAGCGTTGAAAACGGGGACGGGACATTATTTAGCACAGATACGCAGTATTTT

J gene: TRBJ2-7
D gene: .
V gene: TRBV7-2
clone size: .
CDR3 protein: CASSLFWSDSSYEQYF
CDR3 DNA: TGTGCCAGCAGCTTATTTTGGTCGGACAGCTCCTACGAGCAGTACTTC

J gene: TRBJ2-1
D gene: .
V gene: TRBV18
clone size: .
CDR3 protein: CASSPTDTYNEQFF
CDR3 DNA: TGTGCCAGCTCTCCGACAGATACCTACAATGAGCAGTTCTTC

J gene: TRBJ2-1
D gene: TRBD2
V gene: TRBV6-1
clone size: .
CDR3 protein: CASSASGRAVNEQFF
CDR3 DNA: TGTGCCAGCAGTGCTAGCGGGAGGGCCGTAAATGAGCAGTTCTTC

J gene: TRBJ2-1
D gene: .
V gene: TRBV4-3
clone size: .
CDR3 protein: CASSQGLVNEQFF
CDR3 DNA: TGCGCCAGCAGCCAAGGGCTAGTTAATGAGCAGTTCTTC

J gene: TRBJ1-3
D gene: .
V gene: TRBV2
clone size: few
CDR3 protein: CASSEWDIAGNTIYF
CDR3 DNA: TGTGCCAGCAGTGAATGGGACATCGCTGGAAACACCATATATTTT

J gene: TRBJ1-3
D gene: .
V gene: TRBV27
clone size: .
CDR3 protein: CASKGVRGNTIYF
CDR3 DNA: TGTGCCAGCAAGGGGGTAAGGGGAAACACCATATATTTT

J gene: TRBJ2-5
D gene: .
V gene: TRBV30
clone size: .
CDR3 protein: CAWREGVETQYF
CDR3 DNA: TGTGCCTGGAGGGAAGGGGTAGAGACCCAGTACTTC

J gene: TRBJ1-2
D gene: .
V gene: TRBV11-2
clone size: .
CDR3 protein: CASSLALDSYYGYTF
CDR3 DNA: TGTGCCAGCAGCTTAGCACTGGACAGTTACTATGGCTACACCTTC

J gene: TRBJ2-7
D gene: TRBD1
V gene: TRBV4-1
clone size: .
CDR3 protein: CASSQQPPPGQRLNVDF
CDR3 DNA: TGCGCCAGCAGCCAGCAGCCCCCCCCGGGACAGCGGTTGAATGTTGACTTC

J gene: TRBJ2-1
D gene: .
V gene: TRBV7-3
clone size: .
CDR3 protein: CASSPLVPPTGDSGNEQFF
CDR3 DNA: TGTGCCAGCAGCCCCCTCGTTCCCCCGACGGGGGACTCAGGTAATGAGCAGTTCTTC